These 13 T cell receptor beta chains were all obtained from the same sample, sequenced in a study of T-cell reconstitution after alpha-beta-depleted transplantation in children. For TCRbeta, the library was prepared with unique molecular identifiers. TCRdb reprocessed the PCR reads with MiXCR, giving one entry per CDR3 protein. The table records about 1,000,000 distinct CDR3 sequences, roughly 29% of them present only once. The source material was PBMCs, mostly from graft donor cells, sampled 360 days after TCRalphabeta/CD19-depleted stem cell transplant. The origin of the receptors is a boy less than two years old who had a stem cell transplant for SCID, so the T cells may come from the graft donor.

The rearrangement links TRBV18 to TRBJ1-5; possible D gene TRBD1, 5 bases. The CDR3 totals 21 residues. V lost 4 bases and J lost 2, with 30 bases in between. Germline loops: CDR1 KGHSH, CDR2 LQKENI. CDR3 loop: CASSLRKTDLQPYLGNQPQHF. The CDR3 DNA follows: TGTGCCAGCTCACTCAGGAAGACAGACTTGCAGCCGTATTTAGGCAATCAGCCCCAGCATTTT. Together with reference TRBV18 and TRBJ1-5, the CDR3 gives the full variable domain: NAGVMQNPRHLVRRRGQEARLRCSPMKGHSHVYWYRQLPEEGLKFMVYLQKENIIDESGMPKERFSAEFPKEGPSILRIQQVVRGDSAAYFCASSLRKTDLQPYLGNQPQHFGDGTRLSIL.

This clonotype appeared many times. This chain connects TRBV29-1 to TRBJ2-1; no reliable D call. This CDR3 is built from 14 residues. Looked up from germline, CDR1 is SQVTM and CDR2 is ANQGSEA. V was clipped by 6 bases and J by 0 bases, with 12 bases between them. Written as DNA, the CDR3 is TGCAGCGTCCTAACACCAAGCTCCTACAATGAGCAGTTCTTC. It yields the protein CSVLTPSSYNEQFF.

The chain uses TRBV20-1 and TRBJ2-5; D is unclear. The CDR3 spans 13 residues. The germline gives CDR1 DFQATT, CDR2 SNEGSKA (reference sequence). Between the trimmed V and J ends, which lost 0 bases and 5 bases, there was a span of 10 bases. The CDR3 loop reads CSARDLEVETQYF. The DNA of the CDR3 is TGCAGTGCTAGAGACCTCGAGGTGGAGACCCAGTACTTC.

This chain uses TRBV20-1 with TRBJ1-5, with D perhaps matching TRBD1 (5 bases). CDR3 length equals 14 residues. Germline lookup yields CDR1 DFQATT and CDR2 SNEGSKA (reference sequence). With 3 bases removed from V and 6 bases from J, the gap between germline ends came to 15 bases. Written as DNA, the CDR3 is TGCAGTGCTAGTTCGGGGCAGGGCTCTCAGCCCCAGCATTTT. This codes for CSASSGQGSQPQHF.

The chain joins TRBV7-9 to TRBJ1-6; perhaps TRBD1 as D (6 bases). CDR3 length: 13 amino acids. From germline, CDR1 is SEHNR and CDR2 FQNEAQ (reference sequence). Trimming shortened V by 5 bases and J by 10 bases, and 12 bases separated the two germline ends. This CDR3 is CASSPDSRSPLHF. Written as DNA, the CDR3 is TGTGCCAGCAGCCCGGACAGTAGGTCACCCCTCCACTTT.

Only a few counts were recorded for this clonotype. The chain's CDR3 is CASSTPRFNEQYF. CDR3 DNA sequence: TGCGCCAGCAGCACTCCACGGTTCAACGAGCAGTACTTC. The chain has TRBV5-1 and TRBJ2-7; D remains ambiguous. CDR3 length: 13 amino acids. Trimming stripped 4 bases from V and 5 bases from J, with 13 bases between. CDR1 and CDR2 from the germline V gene are SGHRS and YFSETQ.

Ten or more counts support this clonotype. The chain employs TRBV6-2 or TRBV6-3 and TRBJ2-7, with D uncertain. The CDR3 totals 11 residues. V was pared by 2 bases and J by 4 bases, with 3 bases between. Germline V gene sequence: CDR1 MNHEY, CDR2 SVGEGT. CDR3 nucleotides: TGTGCCAGCAGTTACCGGTACGAGCAGTACTTC. Amino acid sequence: CASSYRYEQYF.

As DNA, the CDR3 is TGTGCCACCAGCAGACCCGCGACCACAGATACGCAGTATTTT. It yields the protein CATSRPATTDTQYF. The chain combines TRBV15 with TRBJ2-3; D remains unclear. Germline loops: CDR1 LNHNV, CDR2 YYDKDF (reference sequence). The ends were cut back, 2 bases at V and 2 bases at J, with 8 bases in the middle. The CDR3 has 14 residues. Together with reference TRBV15 and TRBJ2-3, the CDR3 gives the full variable domain: DAMVIQNPRYQVTQFGKPVTLSCSQTLNHNVMYWYQQKSSQAPKLLFHYYDKDFNNEADTPDNFQSRRPNTSFCFLDIRSPGLGDTAMYLCATSRPATTDTQYFGPGTRLTVL.

In this sample, this clonotype turned up once. The chain has TRBV24-1 and TRBJ1-2; no clear D gene. The V end lost 4 bases, the J end lost 4 bases, and 12 bases lay between the germline ends. CDR1 is KGHDR and CDR2 is SFDVKD in the germline V gene. This CDR3 has 14 amino acids. CDR3 residues: CATSESGPSYGYTF. CDR3 nucleotides: TGTGCCACCAGTGAGTCCGGGCCCTCCTATGGCTACACCTTC.

The chain links TRBV4-3 to TRBJ2-2; the D call may be TRBD1 or TRBD2 (5 bases each). V was pared by 0 bases and J by 2 bases, with 16 bases between. The CDR3 has 18 residues. CDR1 LGHNA and CDR2 YSLEER come from the germline V gene. The CDR3 reads CASSQDLWGTDNTGELFF. The CDR3 nucleotides read TGCGCCAGCAGCCAAGATCTGTGGGGGACGGATAACACCGGGGAGCTGTTTTTT.

The chain recombines TRBV28 with TRBJ2-7; D possibly corresponds to TRBD2 (5 bases). From germline, CDR1 is MDHEN and CDR2 SYDVKM. The CDR3 runs to 14 residues. Trimming cost V 3 bases and J 3 bases, with 12 bases left between them. CDR3 in DNA: TGTGCCAGCAGTTTTGGTAGCGTGGGCTACGAGCAGTACTTC. Translating gives CASSFGSVGYEQYF.

The genes are TRBV20-1 and TRBJ2-1; TRBD2 aligns across 12 bases. The germline V gene encodes CDR1 DFQATT and CDR2 SNEGSKA (reference sequence). The CDR3 runs 20 residues. V dropped 0 bases and J dropped 3; count of bases not matched to a gene: 15. The CDR3 region is CSARDLLAGGVPTLYNEQFF. The CDR3 DNA reads TGCAGTGCTAGAGATCTGCTAGCGGGGGGGGTTCCCACTCTCTACAATGAGCAGTTCTTC.

The chain is built from TRBV9 and TRBJ2-1, with D perhaps TRBD2 (5 bases). In germline, CDR1 is SGDLS, CDR2 YYNGEE. The CDR3 is 13 amino acids. The V gene lost 4 bases and the J gene lost 10 bases, with 15 bases spanning the gap. For the CDR3, the DNA is TGTGCCAGCAGCACCGAGGCAGGAGGAGAGCAGTTCTTC. It is translated as CASSTEAGGEQFF.